This T cell receptor (beta chain) was recovered during a study of blood T cell repertoires in COVID-19. Study-wide context: The United States, Italy and Spain provided the acute and convalescent COVID-19 samples. Sample material is recorded as cDNA or gDNA derived from T cells, B-cell-depleted T cells, or PBMCs.

J was trimmed by 0 bases and V by 4 bases; bases with no gene match: 14. The germline V gene has CDR1 LGHDT and CDR2 YNNKEL (reference sequence). This CDR3 has 19 residues. Per the study methods: Estimation of nucleated cell counts relied on the amplification of reference gene primers. Assay used: immunoSEQ multiplex PCR; TCRdb lists only in-frame clones, some missing. The V and J calls and the clone size are those of that table, but D and trimming were determined from the DNA. The sample holds approximately 250,000 clones, around 88% seen once. The receptor's source is a man younger than 45 with active or convalescent COVID-19. The specimen sequenced was peripheral blood. V and J are TRBV3-1 (or the pseudogene TRBV3-2) and TRBJ2-3, with 9 bases identical to TRBD2. The CDR3 nucleotides are TGTGCCAGCAGCCCAGGGCGTTGGCGGGGGGGCCGGAGCACAGATACGCAGTATTTT. Protein: CASSPGRWRGGRSTDTQYF.